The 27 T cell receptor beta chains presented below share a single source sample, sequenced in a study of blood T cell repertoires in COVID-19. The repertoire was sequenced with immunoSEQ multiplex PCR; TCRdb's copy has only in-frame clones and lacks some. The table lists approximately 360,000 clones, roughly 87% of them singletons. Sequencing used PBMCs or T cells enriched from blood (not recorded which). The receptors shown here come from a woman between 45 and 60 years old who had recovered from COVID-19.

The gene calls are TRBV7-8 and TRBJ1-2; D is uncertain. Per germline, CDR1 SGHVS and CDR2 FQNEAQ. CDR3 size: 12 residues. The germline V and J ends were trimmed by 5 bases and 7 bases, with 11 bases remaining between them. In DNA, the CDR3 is TGTGCCAGCAGCCACCTCGCGGGTGGCTACACCTTC. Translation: CASSHLAGGYTF.

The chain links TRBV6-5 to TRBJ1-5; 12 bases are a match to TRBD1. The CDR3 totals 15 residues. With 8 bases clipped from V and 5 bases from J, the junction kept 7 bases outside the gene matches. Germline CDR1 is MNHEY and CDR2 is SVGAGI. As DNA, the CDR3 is TGTGCCAGCGAAACCGGGACAGGGGGCCATCAGCCCCAGCATTTT. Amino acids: CASETGTGGHQPQHF.

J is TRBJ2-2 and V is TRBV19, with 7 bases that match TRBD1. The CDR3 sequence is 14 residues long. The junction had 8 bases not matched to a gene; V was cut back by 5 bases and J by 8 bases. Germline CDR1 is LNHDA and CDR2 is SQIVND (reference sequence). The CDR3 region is CASSSGQSAGELFF. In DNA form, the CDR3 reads TGTGCCAGTAGTTCGGGACAGTCGGCTGGGGAGCTGTTTTTT.

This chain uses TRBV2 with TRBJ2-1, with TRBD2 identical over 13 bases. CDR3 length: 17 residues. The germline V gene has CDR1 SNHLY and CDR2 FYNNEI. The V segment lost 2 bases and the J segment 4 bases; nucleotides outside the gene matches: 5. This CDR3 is CASSESSGLAGYNEQFF. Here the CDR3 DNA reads TGTGCCAGCAGTGAAAGTTCGGGACTAGCGGGATACAATGAGCAGTTCTTC.

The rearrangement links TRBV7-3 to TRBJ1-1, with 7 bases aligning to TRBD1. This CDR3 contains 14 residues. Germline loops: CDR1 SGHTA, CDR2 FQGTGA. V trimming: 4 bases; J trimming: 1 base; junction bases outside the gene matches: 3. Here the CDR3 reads CASSSSGGNTEAFF. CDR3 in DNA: TGTGCCAGCAGCTCATCAGGGGGGAACACTGAAGCTTTCTTT.

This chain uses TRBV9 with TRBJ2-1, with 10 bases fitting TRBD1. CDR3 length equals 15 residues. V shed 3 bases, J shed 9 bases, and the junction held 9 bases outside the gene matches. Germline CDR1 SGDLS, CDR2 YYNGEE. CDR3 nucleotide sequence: TGTGCCAGCAGCGACCGGGACAGGGGTGGTGGTGAGCAGTTCTTC. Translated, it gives CASSDRDRGGGEQFF.

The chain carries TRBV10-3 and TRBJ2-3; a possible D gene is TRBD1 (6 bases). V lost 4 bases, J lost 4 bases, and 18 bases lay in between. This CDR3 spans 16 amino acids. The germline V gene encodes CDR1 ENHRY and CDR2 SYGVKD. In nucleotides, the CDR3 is TGTGCCATCAGTGGAACTCAGGGGTTAGGCGCAGATACGCAGTATTTT. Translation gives CAISGTQGLGADTQYF.

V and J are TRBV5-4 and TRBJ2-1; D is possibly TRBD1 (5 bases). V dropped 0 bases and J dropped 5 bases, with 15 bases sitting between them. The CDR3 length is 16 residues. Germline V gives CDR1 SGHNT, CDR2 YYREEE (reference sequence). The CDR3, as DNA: TGTGCCAGCAGCTTGGATTTTGCGGAAGGGGACAATGAGCAGTTCTTC. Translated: CASSLDFAEGDNEQFF.

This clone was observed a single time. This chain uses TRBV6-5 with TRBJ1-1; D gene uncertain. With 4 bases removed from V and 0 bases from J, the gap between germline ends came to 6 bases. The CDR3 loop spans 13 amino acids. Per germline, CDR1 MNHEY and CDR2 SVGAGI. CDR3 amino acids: CASSLNMNTEAFF. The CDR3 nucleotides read TGTGCCAGCAGTTTGAACATGAACACTGAAGCTTTCTTT.

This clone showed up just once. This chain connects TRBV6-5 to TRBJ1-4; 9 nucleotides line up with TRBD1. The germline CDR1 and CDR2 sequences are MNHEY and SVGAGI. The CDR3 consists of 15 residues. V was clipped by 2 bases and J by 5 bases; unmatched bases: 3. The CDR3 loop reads CASSYPTGGNEKLFF. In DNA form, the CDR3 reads TGTGCCAGCAGTTACCCGACAGGGGGGAATGAAAAACTGTTTTTT.

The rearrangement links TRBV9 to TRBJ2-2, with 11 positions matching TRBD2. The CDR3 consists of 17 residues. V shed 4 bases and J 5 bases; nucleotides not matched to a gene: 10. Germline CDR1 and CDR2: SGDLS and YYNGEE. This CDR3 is CASSPQVAGGLTGELFF. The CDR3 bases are TGTGCCAGCAGCCCCCAAGTAGCGGGGGGGCTAACCGGGGAGCTGTTTTTT.

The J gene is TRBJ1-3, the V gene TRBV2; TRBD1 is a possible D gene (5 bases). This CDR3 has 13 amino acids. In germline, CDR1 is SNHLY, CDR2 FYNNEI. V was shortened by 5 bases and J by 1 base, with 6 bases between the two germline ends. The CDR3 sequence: CASSRGSGNTIYF. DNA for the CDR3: TGTGCCAGCAGTAGGGGTTCTGGAAACACCATATATTTT.

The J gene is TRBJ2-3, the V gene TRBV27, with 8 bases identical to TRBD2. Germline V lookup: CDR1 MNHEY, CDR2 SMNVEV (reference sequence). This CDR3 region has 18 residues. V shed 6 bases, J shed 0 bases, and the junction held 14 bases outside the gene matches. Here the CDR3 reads CASRGGAGDYTSTDTQYF. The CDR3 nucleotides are TGTGCCAGCAGGGGGGGAGCGGGGGATTATACTAGCACAGATACGCAGTATTTT.

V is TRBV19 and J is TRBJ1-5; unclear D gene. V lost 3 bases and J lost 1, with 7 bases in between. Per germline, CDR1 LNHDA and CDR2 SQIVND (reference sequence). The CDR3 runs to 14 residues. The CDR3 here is CASSILQSNQPQHF. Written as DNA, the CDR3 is TGTGCCAGTAGTATCCTCCAGAGCAATCAGCCCCAGCATTTT.

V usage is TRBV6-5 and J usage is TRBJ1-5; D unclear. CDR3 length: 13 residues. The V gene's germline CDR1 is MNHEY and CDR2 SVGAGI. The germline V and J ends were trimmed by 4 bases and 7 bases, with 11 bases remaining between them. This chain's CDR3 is CASSSVGTQPQHF. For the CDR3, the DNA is TGTGCCAGCAGTTCCGTCGGTACCCAGCCCCAGCATTTT.

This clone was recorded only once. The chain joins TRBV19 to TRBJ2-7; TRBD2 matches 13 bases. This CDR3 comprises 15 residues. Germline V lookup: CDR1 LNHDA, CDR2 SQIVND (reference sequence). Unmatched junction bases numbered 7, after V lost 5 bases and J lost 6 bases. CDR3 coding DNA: TGTGCCAGTAGTTCTCGACTAGCGGGAGGAGGCGAGCAGTACTTC. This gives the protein CASSSRLAGGGEQYF.

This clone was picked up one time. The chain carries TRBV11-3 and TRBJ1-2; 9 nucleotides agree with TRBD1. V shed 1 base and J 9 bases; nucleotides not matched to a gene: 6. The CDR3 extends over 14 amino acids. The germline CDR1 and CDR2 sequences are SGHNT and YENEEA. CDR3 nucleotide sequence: TGTGCCAGCAGCTTAGCGCGGACAGGGGATAGCTACACCTTC. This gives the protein CASSLARTGDSYTF.

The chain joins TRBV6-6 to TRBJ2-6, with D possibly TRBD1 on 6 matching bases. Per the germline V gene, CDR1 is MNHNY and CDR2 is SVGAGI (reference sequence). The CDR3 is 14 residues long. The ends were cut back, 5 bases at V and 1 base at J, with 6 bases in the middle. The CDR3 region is CASSTGSGANVLTF. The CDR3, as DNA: TGTGCCAGCAGTACAGGGTCTGGGGCCAACGTCCTGACTTTC.

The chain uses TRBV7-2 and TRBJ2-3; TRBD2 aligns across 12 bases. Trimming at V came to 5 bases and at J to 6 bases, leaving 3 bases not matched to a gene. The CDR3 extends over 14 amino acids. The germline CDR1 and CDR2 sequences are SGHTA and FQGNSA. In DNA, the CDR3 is TGTGCCAGCAGCCTGGGACTAGCGGGTGATACGCAGTATTTT. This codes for CASSLGLAGDTQYF. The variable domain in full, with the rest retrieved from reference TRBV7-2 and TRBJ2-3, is GAGVSQSPSNKVTEKGKDVELRCDPISGHTALYWYRQSLGQGLEFLIYFQGNSAPDKSGLPSDRFSAERTGGSVSTLTIQRTQQEDSAVYLCASSLGLAGDTQYFGPGTRLTVL.

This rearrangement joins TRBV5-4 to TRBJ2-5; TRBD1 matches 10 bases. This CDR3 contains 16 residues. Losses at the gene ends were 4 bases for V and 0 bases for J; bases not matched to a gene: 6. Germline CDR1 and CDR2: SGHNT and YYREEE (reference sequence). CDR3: CASSRGQGQYQETQYF. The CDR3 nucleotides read TGTGCCAGCAGCCGGGGACAGGGGCAGTACCAAGAGACCCAGTACTTC.

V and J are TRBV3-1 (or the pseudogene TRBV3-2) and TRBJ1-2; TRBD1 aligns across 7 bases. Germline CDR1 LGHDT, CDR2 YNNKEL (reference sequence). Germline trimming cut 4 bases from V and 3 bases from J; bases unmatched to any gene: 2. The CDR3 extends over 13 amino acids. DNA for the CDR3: TGTGCCAGCAGCCCAGGACAGGACTATGGCTACACCTTC. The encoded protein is CASSPGQDYGYTF.

CDR3 residues: CASSPRTSGSTDTQYF. The CDR3 region has the DNA TGTGCCAGCAGCCCACGGACTAGCGGAAGCACAGATACGCAGTATTTT. The V gene is TRBV7-2, the J gene TRBJ2-3; TRBD2 agrees at 10 bases. Germline CDR1 reads SGHTA; CDR2 reads FQGNSA. The CDR3 extends over 16 amino acids. With V trimmed by 5 bases and J by 0 bases, 5 bases remained unmatched.

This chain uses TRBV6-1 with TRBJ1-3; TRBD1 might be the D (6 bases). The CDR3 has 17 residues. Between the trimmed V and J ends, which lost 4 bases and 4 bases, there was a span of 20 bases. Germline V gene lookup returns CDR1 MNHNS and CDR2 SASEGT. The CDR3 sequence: CASSAIQGAGEGNTIYF. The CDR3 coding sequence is TGTGCCAGCAGTGCGATCCAAGGCGCAGGGGAGGGAAACACCATATATTTT.

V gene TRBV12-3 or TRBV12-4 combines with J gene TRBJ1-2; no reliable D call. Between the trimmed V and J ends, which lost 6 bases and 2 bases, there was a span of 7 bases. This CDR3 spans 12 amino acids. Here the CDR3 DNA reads TGTGCCAGCAGGGGCCAGAACTATGGCTACACCTTC. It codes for CASRGQNYGYTF.

CDR3 coding DNA: TGTGCCAGCAGCTTACACAGGGGAAGTGAAAAACTGTTTTTT. Its protein is CASSLHRGSEKLFF. J is TRBJ1-4 and V is TRBV7-9, with 7 positions matching TRBD1. CDR3 length: 14 amino acids. The V segment lost 2 bases and the J segment 7 bases; nucleotides outside the gene matches: 4. CDR1 is SEHNR, CDR2 FQNEAQ, per germline (reference sequence).

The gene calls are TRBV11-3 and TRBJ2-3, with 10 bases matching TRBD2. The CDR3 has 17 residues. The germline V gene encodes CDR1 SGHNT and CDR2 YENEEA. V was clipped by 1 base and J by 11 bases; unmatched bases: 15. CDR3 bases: TGTGCCAGCAGCTTAGCCCCGAAGGCTAGCGGGGGAGAGAGGCAGTATTTT. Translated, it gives CASSLAPKASGGERQYF.

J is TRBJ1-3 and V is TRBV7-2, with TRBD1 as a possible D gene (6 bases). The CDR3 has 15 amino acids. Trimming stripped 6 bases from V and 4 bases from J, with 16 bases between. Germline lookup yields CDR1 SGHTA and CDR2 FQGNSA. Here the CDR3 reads CASSYTRGPGNTIYF. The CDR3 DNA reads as TGTGCCAGCAGTTATACCAGGGGCCCAGGAAACACCATATATTTT.